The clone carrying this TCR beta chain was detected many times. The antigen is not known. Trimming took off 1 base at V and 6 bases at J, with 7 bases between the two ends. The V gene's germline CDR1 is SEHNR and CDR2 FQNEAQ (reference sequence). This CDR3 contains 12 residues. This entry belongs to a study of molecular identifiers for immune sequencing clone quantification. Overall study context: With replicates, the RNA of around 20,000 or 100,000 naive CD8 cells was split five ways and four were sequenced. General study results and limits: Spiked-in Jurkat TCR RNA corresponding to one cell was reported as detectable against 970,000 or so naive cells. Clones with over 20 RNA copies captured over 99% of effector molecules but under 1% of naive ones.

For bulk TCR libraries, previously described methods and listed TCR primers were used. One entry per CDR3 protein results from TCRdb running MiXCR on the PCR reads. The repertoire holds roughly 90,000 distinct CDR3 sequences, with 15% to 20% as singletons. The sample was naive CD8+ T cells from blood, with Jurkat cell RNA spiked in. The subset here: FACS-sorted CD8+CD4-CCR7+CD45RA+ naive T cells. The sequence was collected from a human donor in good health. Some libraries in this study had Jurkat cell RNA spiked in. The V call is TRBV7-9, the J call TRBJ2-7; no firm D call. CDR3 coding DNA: TGTGCCAGCAGCTTAGAAGTCGTCGAGCAGTACTTC. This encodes CASSLEVVEQYF.